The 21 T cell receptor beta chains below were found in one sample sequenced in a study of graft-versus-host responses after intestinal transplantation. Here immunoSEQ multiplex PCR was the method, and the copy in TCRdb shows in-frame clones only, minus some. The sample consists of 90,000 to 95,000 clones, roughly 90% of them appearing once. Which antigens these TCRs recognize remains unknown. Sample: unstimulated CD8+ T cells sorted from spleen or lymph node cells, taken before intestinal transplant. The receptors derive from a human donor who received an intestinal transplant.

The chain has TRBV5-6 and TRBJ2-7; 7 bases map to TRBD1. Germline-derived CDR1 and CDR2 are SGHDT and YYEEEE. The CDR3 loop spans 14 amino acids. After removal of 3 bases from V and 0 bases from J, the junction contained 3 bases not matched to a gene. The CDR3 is CASSSRDSSYEQYF. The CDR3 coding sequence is TGTGCCAGCAGCTCGAGGGACAGCTCCTACGAGCAGTACTTC.

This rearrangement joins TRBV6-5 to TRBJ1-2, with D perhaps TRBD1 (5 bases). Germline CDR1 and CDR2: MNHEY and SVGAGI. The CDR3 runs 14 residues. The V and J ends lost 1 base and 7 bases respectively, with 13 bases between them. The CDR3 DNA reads TGTGCCAGCAGTTACTTGGGGGGGACGGTTGGCTACACCTTC. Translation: CASSYLGGTVGYTF.

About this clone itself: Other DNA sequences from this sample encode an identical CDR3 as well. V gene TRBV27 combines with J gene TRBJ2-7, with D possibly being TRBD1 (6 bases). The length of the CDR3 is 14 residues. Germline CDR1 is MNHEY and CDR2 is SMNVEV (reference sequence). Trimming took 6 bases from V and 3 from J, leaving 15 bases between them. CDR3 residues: CASSPGRGFYEQYF. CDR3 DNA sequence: TGTGCCAGCAGCCCTGGCAGGGGATTCTACGAGCAGTACTTC.

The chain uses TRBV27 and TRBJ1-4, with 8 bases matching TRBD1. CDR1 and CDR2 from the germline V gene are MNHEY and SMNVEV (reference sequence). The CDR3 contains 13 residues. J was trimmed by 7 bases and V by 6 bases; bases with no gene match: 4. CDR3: CASRPTGGEKLFF. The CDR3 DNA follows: TGTGCCAGCAGGCCTACAGGGGGTGAAAAACTGTTTTTT.

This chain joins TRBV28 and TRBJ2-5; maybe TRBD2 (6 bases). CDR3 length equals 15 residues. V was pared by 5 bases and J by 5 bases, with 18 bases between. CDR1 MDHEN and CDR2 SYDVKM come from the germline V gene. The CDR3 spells CASSQGLELGETQYF. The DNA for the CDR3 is TGTGCCAGCAGTCAGGGACTCGAGCTTGGGGAGACCCAGTACTTC.

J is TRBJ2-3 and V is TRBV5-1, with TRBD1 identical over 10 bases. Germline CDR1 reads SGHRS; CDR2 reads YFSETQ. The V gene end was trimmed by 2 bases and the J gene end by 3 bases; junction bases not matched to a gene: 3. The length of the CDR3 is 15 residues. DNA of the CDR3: TGCGCCAGCAGCTTCCGGGACAGGGGAACAGATACGCAGTATTTT. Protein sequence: CASSFRDRGTDTQYF.

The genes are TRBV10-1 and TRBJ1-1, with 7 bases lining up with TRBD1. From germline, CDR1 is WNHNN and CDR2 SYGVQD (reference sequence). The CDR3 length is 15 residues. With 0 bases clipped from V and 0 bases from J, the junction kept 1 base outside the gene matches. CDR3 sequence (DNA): TGCGCCAGCAGTGAGTCGAGGGGGCTGAACACTGAAGCTTTCTTT. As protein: CASSESRGLNTEAFF.

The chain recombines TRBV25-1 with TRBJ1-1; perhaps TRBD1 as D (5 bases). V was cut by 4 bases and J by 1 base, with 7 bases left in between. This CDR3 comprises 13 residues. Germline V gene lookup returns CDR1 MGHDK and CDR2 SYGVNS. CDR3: CASSGQWNTEAFF. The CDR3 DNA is TGTGCCAGCAGTGGACAGTGGAACACTGAAGCTTTCTTT.

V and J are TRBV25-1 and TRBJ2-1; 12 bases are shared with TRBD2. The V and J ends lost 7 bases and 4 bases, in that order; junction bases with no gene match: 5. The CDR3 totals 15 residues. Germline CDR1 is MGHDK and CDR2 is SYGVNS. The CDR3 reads CASNPGTSGYNEQFF. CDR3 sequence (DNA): TGTGCCAGCAACCCCGGGACTAGCGGGTACAATGAGCAGTTCTTC.

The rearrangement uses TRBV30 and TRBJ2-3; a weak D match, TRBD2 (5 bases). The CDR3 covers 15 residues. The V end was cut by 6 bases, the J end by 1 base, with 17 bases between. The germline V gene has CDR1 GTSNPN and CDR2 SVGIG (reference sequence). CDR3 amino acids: CACPLVGEGTDTQYF. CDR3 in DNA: TGTGCCTGTCCTTTAGTGGGAGAGGGCACAGATACGCAGTATTTT.

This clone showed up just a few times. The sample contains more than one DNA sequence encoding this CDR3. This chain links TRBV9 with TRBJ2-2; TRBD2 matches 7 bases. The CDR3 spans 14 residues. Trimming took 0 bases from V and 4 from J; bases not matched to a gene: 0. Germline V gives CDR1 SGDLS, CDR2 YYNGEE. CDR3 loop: CASSVGGGTGELFF. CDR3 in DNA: TGTGCCAGCAGCGTAGGGGGGGGCACCGGGGAGCTGTTTTTT.

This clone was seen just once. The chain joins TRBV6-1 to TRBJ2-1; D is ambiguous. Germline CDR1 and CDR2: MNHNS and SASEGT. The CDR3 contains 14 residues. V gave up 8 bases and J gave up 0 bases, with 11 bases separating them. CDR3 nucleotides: TGTGCCAGCGTCGCTAGGAGCTCCTACAATGAGCAGTTCTTC. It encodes CASVARSSYNEQFF.

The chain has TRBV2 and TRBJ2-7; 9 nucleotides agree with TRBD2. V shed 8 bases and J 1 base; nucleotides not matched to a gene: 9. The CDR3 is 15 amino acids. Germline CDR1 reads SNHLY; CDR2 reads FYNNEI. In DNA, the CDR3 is TGTGCCAGCGCTCCCTGGACTAGCGAGTCCTACGAGCAGTACTTC. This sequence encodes CASAPWTSESYEQYF. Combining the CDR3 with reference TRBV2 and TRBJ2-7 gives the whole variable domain EPEVTQTPSHQVTQMGQEVILRCVPISNHLYFYWYRQILGQKVEFLVSFYNNEISEKSEIFDDQFSVERPDGSNFTLKIRSTKLEDSAMYFCASAPWTSESYEQYFGPGTRLTVT.

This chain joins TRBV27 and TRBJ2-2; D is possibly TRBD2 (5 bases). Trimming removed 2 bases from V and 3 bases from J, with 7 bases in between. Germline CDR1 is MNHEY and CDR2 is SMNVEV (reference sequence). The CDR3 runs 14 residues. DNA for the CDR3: TGTGCCAGCAGTTTAAGCGGTTACACCGGGGAGCTGTTTTTT. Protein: CASSLSGYTGELFF.

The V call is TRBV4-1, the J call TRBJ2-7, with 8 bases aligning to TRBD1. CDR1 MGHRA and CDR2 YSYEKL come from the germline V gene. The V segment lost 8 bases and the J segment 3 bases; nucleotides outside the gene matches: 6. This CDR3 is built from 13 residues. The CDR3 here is CASATGENYEQYF. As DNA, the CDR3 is TGCGCCAGCGCGACAGGGGAAAACTACGAGCAGTACTTC.

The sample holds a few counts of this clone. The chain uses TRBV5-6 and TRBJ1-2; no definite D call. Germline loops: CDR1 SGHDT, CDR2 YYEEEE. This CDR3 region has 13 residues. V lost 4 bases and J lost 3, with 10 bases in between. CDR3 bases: TGTGCCAGCAGCCCGGTGAGATACTATGGCTACACCTTC. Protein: CASSPVRYYGYTF. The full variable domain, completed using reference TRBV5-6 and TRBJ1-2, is DAGVTQSPTHLIKTRGQQVTLRCSPKSGHDTVSWYQQALGQGPQFIFQYYEEEERQRGNFPDRFSGHQFPNYSSELNVNALLLGDSALYLCASSPVRYYGYTFGSGTRLTVV.

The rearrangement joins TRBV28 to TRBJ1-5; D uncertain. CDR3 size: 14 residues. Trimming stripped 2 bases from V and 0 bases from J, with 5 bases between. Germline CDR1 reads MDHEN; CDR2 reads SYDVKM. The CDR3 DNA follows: TGTGCCAGCAGTTTACCTTATAGCAATCAGCCCCAGCATTTT. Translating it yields CASSLPYSNQPQHF.

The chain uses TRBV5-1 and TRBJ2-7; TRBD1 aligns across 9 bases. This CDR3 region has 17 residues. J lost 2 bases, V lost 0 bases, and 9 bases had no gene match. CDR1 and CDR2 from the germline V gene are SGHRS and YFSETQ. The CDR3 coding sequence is TGCGCCAGCAGCTTGGCCGGCTTACGGGACAGGGCCTACGAGCAGTACTTC. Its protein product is CASSLAGLRDRAYEQYF. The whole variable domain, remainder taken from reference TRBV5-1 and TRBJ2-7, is KAGVTQTPRYLIKTRGQQVTLSCSPISGHRSVSWYQQTPGQGLQFLFEYFSETQRNKGNFPGRFSGRQFSNSRSEMNVSTLELGDSALYLCASSLAGLRDRAYEQYFGPGTRLTVT.

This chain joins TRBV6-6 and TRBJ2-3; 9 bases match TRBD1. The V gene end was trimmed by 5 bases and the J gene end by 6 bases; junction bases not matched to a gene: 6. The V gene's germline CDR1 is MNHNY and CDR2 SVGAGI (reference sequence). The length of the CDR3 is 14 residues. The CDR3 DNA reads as TGTGCCAGCAGTCACCGGACAGGGGTGGATACGCAGTATTTT. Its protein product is CASSHRTGVDTQYF.

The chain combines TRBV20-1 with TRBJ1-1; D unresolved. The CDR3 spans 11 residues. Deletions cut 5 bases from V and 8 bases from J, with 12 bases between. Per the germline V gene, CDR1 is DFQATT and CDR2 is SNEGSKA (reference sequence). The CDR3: CSAPPGIEAFF. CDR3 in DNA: TGCAGTGCTCCCCCCGGGATCGAAGCTTTCTTT.

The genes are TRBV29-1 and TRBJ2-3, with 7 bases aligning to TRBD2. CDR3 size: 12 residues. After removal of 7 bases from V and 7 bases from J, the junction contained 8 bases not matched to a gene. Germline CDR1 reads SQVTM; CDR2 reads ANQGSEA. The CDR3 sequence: CSGGGERNTQYF. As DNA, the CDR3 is TGCAGCGGTGGGGGGGAGCGAAATACGCAGTATTTT.